This T cell receptor (beta chain) emerged from a study of shared clonotypes between healthy human individuals. The germline V and J ends were trimmed by 7 bases and 5 bases, with 17 bases remaining between them. The CDR3 is made up of 14 amino acids. CDR1 GTSNPN and CDR2 SVGIG come from the germline V gene (reference sequence). Sequencing used immunoSEQ multiplex PCR; TCRdb keeps in-frame clones, though not all of them. Of about a million clones in the sample, around three quarters are singletons; the top ten hold over 0.8%. The source is a man aged 18 to 29 in good health. Some clones in this sample may be carry-over from other donors' samples. This chain uses TRBV30 with TRBJ2-2, with D maybe TRBD1 (6 bases). The sample taken for sequencing was memory CD4+ T cells from PBMCs. Subset in this sample: CD45RA-negative fraction. The DNA of the CDR3 is TGTGCCTTGACAGGTGGGACGCTGACCGGGGAGCTGTTTTTT. Protein product: CALTGGTLTGELFF.